This entry is about one TCR beta chain. This clonotype was seen at least ten times. No antigen is known for it. The record has no base qualities; no much larger clone is one base away. For repertoire sequencing, the TCR beta CDR3 regions were amplified from RNA transcripts. The first round of RT-PCR was done with HTBI primers and the Qiagen OneStep RT-PCR kit, and was followed by a second round of multiplex PCR, then size selection and purification. Libraries were sequenced paired-end with 100 bp reads on an Illumina HiSeq2000. Regarding the original processing steps: SOAPnuke was used to process the reads, removing any read that contained adapters or uncalled bases, had a mean Phred below 15, or lacked an exact match to the constant primer or identifier. COPE v1.2.5 was used to merge the high-quality paired reads. Each unique nucleotide sequence was treated as a clonotype, and MiTCR v1.1 was used to align the clonotypes to the IMGT TRB V, D and J references. The analysis was limited to V-J combinations with a frequency above 0.0001, which together covered 99% to 99.2% of the repertoires. A TCR clonal expansion and chaos score per V-J combination was defined as the ratio of F50 clonal expansion to chaos observed in the TCRdist matrix. Welch's t-statistics and random forest were used to narrow the features down to about a dozen V-J combinations, which were then fed into a naive Bayes classifier. The similarity between thyroid and blood repertoires was quantified using the Morisita-Horn index. TCRdb reanalyzed the raw reads on its own, using fastp at Q25 for trimming and MiXCR for clone calling, and kept in-frame beta chains. Identical CDR3 proteins give one entry, which carries the most common genes and DNA. It is TCRdb's table, rather than the study itself, that gives the V and J calls and clone size. Counted in this sample were around 400,000 distinct CDR3 sequences; roughly 20% of them appeared once. The top ten clones comprise 2.5% to 3% of the sample.

Stable hyperthyroidism was defined as no progression to ophthalmopathy within 18 months of follow-up. Hyperthyroidism patients were newly diagnosed, were aged 18 to 65 years, and had a disease duration under 2 months. Patients were excluded if they had other autoimmune diseases, uncontrolled infections, pregnancy or lactation. Diagnosis was based on clinical symptoms, serum thyroxine, TRAb, thyroid ultrasound and orbital computed tomography. PBMCs were isolated from about 9.2 ml of fresh peripheral blood by Ficoll-Paque density gradient centrifugation. Total RNA was extracted using Trizol reagent, and RNA quality was checked on an Agilent 2100 Bioanalyzer. This record comes from a study of Graves' ophthalmopathy and Graves' hyperthyroidism (dated by TCRdb to 2017 to 2018). Some background on the complete study: Peripheral blood was collected before any treatment was given, at the time of initial diagnosis. The study used signatures of the TCR beta repertoire to tell Graves' ophthalmopathy apart from Graves' hyperthyroidism and to predict which patients would progress to ophthalmopathy. In total, 135 blood samples were TCR-sequenced: fewer than 50 ophthalmopathy, around 75 hyperthyroidism and about 17 hyperthyroidism-to-ophthalmopathy patients. To explore V-J signatures that distinguish ophthalmopathy from hyperthyroidism, a discovery set of around 100 patients was enrolled, made up of 43 with ophthalmopathy and some 56 with stable hyperthyroidism. An independent validation cohort was composed of 18 hyperthyroidism patients and 17 patients who later progressed from hyperthyroidism to ophthalmopathy. In more than five hyperthyroidism patients, the T-cell repertoires found in thyroid tissue were compared with those found in blood. Following sample collection, hyperthyroidism patients were given methimazole at a starting dose of 30 mg daily, and ophthalmopathy patients were given high-dose intravenous methylprednisolone. The 90 to 100 discovery patients were randomly split 7:3 into training and test sets. Overall study outcomes, separate from this receptor: In validation, the model predicted ophthalmopathy progression with 55% to 71% sensitivity and around 72% specificity; roughly 12 predicted patients were CT-confirmed with GO in a median of about 6.1 months. Most expanded thyroid clonotypes with frequency above 0.001 were also detected in blood, suggesting blood repertoires may reflect the thyroid immune response. Sample size was not statistically predetermined, and group allocation was not concealed from the investigators. In cross-validation, the 13-signature model distinguished ophthalmopathy from stable hyperthyroidism with about 90% sensitivity and just under 84% specificity, and in the test set the corresponding values were roughly 80% and 76%.

V is cut by 4 bases and J by 7 bases, and the space between the germline ends is 14 bases. The CDR3 spans 14 residues, from the cysteine through the phenylalanine. The kept DNA is CDR3 alone, 42 bases in frame from the first base. This TCR came from a woman aged 18 to 35 with stable Graves' hyperthyroidism. Donor details come from another sample of the same person, matched by shared clones. The source material was peripheral blood. The receptor chain draws on TRBV12-3 or TRBV12-4 and TRBJ1-5; TRBD1 is a possible D gene, resting on 5 matching bases. The nucleotides are TGTGCCAGCAGTTCCCGGGGTTGGGGGCAGCCCCAGCATTTT. Its product reads: CASSSRGWGQPQHF.